Below, 19 T cell receptor beta chains from the same sample are listed, as sequenced in a study of T cells in Graves' hyperthyroidism and ophthalmopathy. RNA transcripts gave rise to amplified TCR beta CDR3 regions. The primer set for the first-round RT-PCR of the TCR CDR3 was HTBI. TCRdb processed the multiplex PCR reads anew with MiXCR; each CDR3 protein has one entry. The sample has around 350,000 distinct CDR3 sequences; 15% to 20% are singletons. Sequencing was done on a sample of blood. The source of these receptors is a woman under 30 with Graves' hyperthyroidism.

This clonotype was counted many times. V is TRBV2 and J is TRBJ2-5, with D tentatively TRBD1 (5 bases). Trimming took 3 bases from V and 1 from J, leaving 6 bases between them. The germline gives CDR1 SNHLY, CDR2 FYNNEI. CDR3 length: 13 amino acids. This CDR3 reads CASSEDTQETQYF. The CDR3 region has the DNA TGTGCCAGCAGTGAGGACACCCAAGAGACCCAGTACTTC.

This clonotype has at least ten counts. The V and J genes are TRBV11-1 and TRBJ2-7; TRBD1 is a possible D gene (6 bases). Germline loops: CDR1 SGHAT, CDR2 FQDESV (reference sequence). The CDR3 consists of 14 residues. V shed 3 bases and J shed 6 bases, with 15 bases lying between them. The CDR3 DNA reads TGTGCCAGCAGCTTCCGGGGTATCAGGGGCGAGCAGTACTTC. This gives the protein CASSFRGIRGEQYF.

CDR3 DNA sequence: TGTGCCAGCAGTCTCCTCCGGGGAGGCCCCGGGGAGCTGTTTTTT. Residues: CASSLLRGGPGELFF. J is TRBJ2-2 and V is TRBV6-2 or TRBV6-3; maybe TRBD2 (6 bases). Germline CDR1 is MNHEY and CDR2 is SVGEGT. V lost 5 bases and J lost 6, with 16 bases in between. The length of the CDR3 is 15 residues.

About this clonotype: A much larger clone lies one base from this, so it may be a read error. This chain links TRBV6-2 or TRBV6-3 with TRBJ1-2, with D possibly being TRBD1 (5 bases). Trimming removed 6 bases at V and 4 bases at J, with 18 bases between. Germline assignment: CDR1 MNHEY and CDR2 SVGEGT. The CDR3 sequence is 15 residues long. CDR3 in DNA: TGTGCCAGCAGCCGTGCGGCGGCAGGGCCCTATGGCTACACCTTC. This codes for CASSRAAAGPYGYTF.

The chain uses TRBV28 and TRBJ1-5, with 7 nucleotides matching TRBD1. The CDR3 contains 15 residues. Looked up from germline, CDR1 is MDHEN and CDR2 is SYDVKM. The V segment lost 5 bases and the J segment 1 base; nucleotides outside the gene matches: 5. The CDR3 is CASSLRQGSNQPQHF. The CDR3 DNA reads TGTGCCAGCAGTCTTAGACAGGGAAGCAATCAGCCCCAGCATTTT.

V gene TRBV6-2 or TRBV6-3 combines with J gene TRBJ2-5; TRBD2 matches 8 bases. Germline lookup yields CDR1 MNHEY and CDR2 SVGEGT. V shed 7 bases and J 5 bases; nucleotides not matched to a gene: 9. This CDR3 spans 14 amino acids. The CDR3 protein is CASKAVAGSETQYF. The CDR3 coding sequence is TGTGCCAGCAAGGCGGTAGCGGGAAGCGAGACCCAGTACTTC.

This clonotype was recorded many times. This chain joins TRBV7-9 and TRBJ1-5; tentative D call: TRBD1 (5 bases). The germline gives CDR1 SEHNR, CDR2 FQNEAQ (reference sequence). Trimming left V 1 base short and J 4 bases short, with 8 bases between. This CDR3 contains 14 residues. The CDR3 DNA sequence: TGTGCCAGCAGCTTAGGGGACGGTAATCAGCCCCAGCATTTT. This gives the protein CASSLGDGNQPQHF. The full variable domain, its missing parts supplied by reference TRBV7-9 and TRBJ1-5, is DTGVSQNPRHKITKRGQNVTFRCDPISEHNRLYWYRQTLGQGPEFLTYFQNEAQLEKSRLLSDRFSAERPKGSFSTLEIQRTEQGDSAMYLCASSLGDGNQPQHFGDGTRLSIL.

Concerning this clonotype itself: The junction shows a germline mismatch at one end, possibly a read error. The V call is TRBV5-1, the J call TRBJ2-5; D call uncertain. The CDR3 totals 13 residues. Germline V CDR1 and CDR2: SGHRS, YFSETQ. The CDR3 DNA reads TGCGCCAGCAGCCCGGACCTCCAAGAGACCCGGTACTTC. This codes for CASSPDLQETRYF.

The chain recombines TRBV24-1 with TRBJ1-2, with D unclear. Germline V gives CDR1 KGHDR, CDR2 SFDVKD. V was clipped by 3 bases and J by 14 bases, with 12 bases between them. The CDR3 has 11 residues. The CDR3 loop reads CATSDGRSWTF. CDR3 DNA: TGTGCCACCAGTGATGGGAGAAGTTGGACCTTC.

The gene calls are TRBV28 and TRBJ2-2, with D perhaps matching TRBD2 (5 bases). CDR3 length: 16 residues. V was pared by 3 bases and J by 0 bases, with 11 bases between. Germline loops: CDR1 MDHEN, CDR2 SYDVKM. The CDR3 bases are TGTGCCAGCAGTTTCTCCGGGAACACGAACACCGGGGAGCTGTTTTTT. Its translation is CASSFSGNTNTGELFF.

This clonotype was counted only a few times. This rearrangement joins TRBV7-9 to TRBJ2-5; TRBD1 aligns across 7 bases. Per germline, CDR1 SEHNR and CDR2 FQNEAQ (reference sequence). There are 15 residues in the CDR3. V lost 8 bases and J lost 2; bases outside the gene matches: 11. CDR3 coding DNA: TGTGCCAGCGGCCCGACAGGGATGGGGCAAGAGACCCAGTACTTC. Translation gives CASGPTGMGQETQYF. Full variable domain (remainder filled in from reference TRBV7-9 and TRBJ2-5): DTGVSQNPRHKITKRGQNVTFRCDPISEHNRLYWYRQTLGQGPEFLTYFQNEAQLEKSRLLSDRFSAERPKGSFSTLEIQRTEQGDSAMYLCASGPTGMGQETQYFGPGTRLLVL.

This clonotype showed up many times. This chain links TRBV5-1 with TRBJ2-5; a possible D gene is TRBD1 (5 bases). The V and J ends lost 0 bases and 8 bases respectively, with 14 bases between them. Germline lookup yields CDR1 SGHRS and CDR2 YFSETQ. The CDR3 is 14 amino acids. The CDR3 nucleotides are TGCGCCAGCAGCTTGGCCGGGCAGGGCAGTACCCAGTACTTC. This codes for CASSLAGQGSTQYF.

V is TRBV11-3 and J is TRBJ2-7, with no clear D. The CDR3 loop spans 15 amino acids. With 1 base removed from V and 0 bases from J, the gap between germline ends came to 10 bases. The germline V gene encodes CDR1 SGHNT and CDR2 YENEEA. The CDR3 DNA reads as TGTGCCAGCAGCTTAGGCTGGGCTCCCTCCTACGAGCAGTACTTC. Translating gives CASSLGWAPSYEQYF.

This clonotype came up many times. The J gene is TRBJ2-7, the V gene TRBV4-1; D gene unclear. CDR3 length equals 14 residues. Trimming took off 0 bases at V and 3 bases at J, with 9 bases between the two ends. Germline V gene lookup returns CDR1 MGHRA and CDR2 YSYEKL. CDR3 in amino acids: CASSQDTVNYEQYF. CDR3 in DNA: TGCGCCAGCAGCCAAGATACTGTCAACTACGAGCAGTACTTC.

This clonotype was seen repeatedly, ten times or more. CDR3 region: CASTTGGFYEQYF. CDR3 bases: TGTGCCAGCACGACGGGGGGGTTCTACGAGCAGTACTTC. This chain links TRBV12-3 or TRBV12-4 with TRBJ2-7, with TRBD2 identical over 8 bases. CDR3 length equals 13 residues. V lost 7 bases to trimming and J lost 3 bases; unmatched junction nucleotides: 5.

The chain carries TRBV28 and TRBJ2-7; D perhaps matches TRBD1 (6 bases). CDR3 length: 15 amino acids. Trimming took off 6 bases at V and 0 bases at J, with 15 bases between the two ends. CDR1 is MDHEN, CDR2 SYDVKM, per germline. CDR3 sequence: CASRPTGIGSYEQYF. CDR3 DNA sequence: TGTGCCAGCAGGCCAACAGGGATAGGCTCCTACGAGCAGTACTTC.

This clonotype was seen at least ten times. DNA for the CDR3: TGTGCCAGCAGGGTCAGGGGAAACTATGGCTACACCTTC. It encodes CASRVRGNYGYTF. This sequence joins TRBV2 and TRBJ1-2, with a tentative D call TRBD1 (6 bases). Trimming shortened V by 6 bases and J by 2 bases, and 10 bases separated the two germline ends. Per the germline V gene, CDR1 is SNHLY and CDR2 is FYNNEI. The CDR3 covers 13 residues. The complete variable domain, with remaining parts taken from reference TRBV2 and TRBJ1-2, reads EPEVTQTPSHQVTQMGQEVILRCVPISNHLYFYWYRQILGQKVEFLVSFYNNEISEKSEIFDDQFSVERPDGSNFTLKIRSTKLEDSAMYFCASRVRGNYGYTFGSGTRLTVV.

V is TRBV6-5 and J is TRBJ2-2, with 7 nucleotides matching TRBD1. The CDR3 is 14 residues long. J gave up 1 base and V 8 bases, and 4 bases lay outside the gene matches. CDR1 and CDR2 from the germline V gene are MNHEY and SVGAGI. The CDR3 sequence is CASVRDRNTGELFF. CDR3 sequence (DNA): TGTGCCAGCGTTAGGGACAGGAACACCGGGGAGCTGTTTTTT.

This clonotype appeared many times. The chain employs TRBV5-1 and TRBJ2-7; D gene uncertain. The CDR3 extends over 13 amino acids. Germline V gene data show CDR1 as SGHRS and CDR2 as YFSETQ. Trimming left V 1 base short and J 6 bases short, with 11 bases between. The CDR3 region is CASSLSPPIEQYF. CDR3 in DNA: TGCGCCAGCAGCTTGAGCCCGCCCATCGAGCAGTACTTC.